This TCR beta chain is drawn from a study of cytomegalovirus exposure and HLA in healthy donors. Study results and caveats: Productive rates of about 90% or about 30% were seen for most TCR beta V segments in an earlier analysis. Across HLA loci, a later analysis found differing TCR association rates, with DRB1 most and HLA-C fewest. 164 TCR beta chains were listed as cytomegalovirus-associated.

The PCR used 60 Vbeta and 13 Jbeta primers. The repertoire was sequenced with immunoSEQ multiplex PCR; TCRdb's copy has only in-frame clones and lacks some. Seen here are around 120,000 clones, roughly 79% observed once, and the top ten hold approximately 1.7%. In regard to this clone: Its specificity is not known.

Germline loops: CDR1 SNHLY, CDR2 FYNNEI. The V and J ends lost 8 bases and 1 base, in that order; junction bases with no gene match: 8. CDR3 size: 14 residues. V usage is TRBV2 and J usage is TRBJ2-7; 7 bases agree with TRBD2. Specimen: PBMCs. The clonotype originates from a woman in her thirties or forties in good health and CMV-seronegative. CDR3 sequence (DNA): TGTGCCAGCGCTGGGAGGGCTGCATCCTACGAGCAGTACTTC. Translated: CASAGRAASYEQYF.